The rows below give T cell receptor beta chains drawn from one sample of a study of blood T cells in healthy people across ages. TCRdb recomputed calls from the 5' RACE reads with MiXCR, one row per CDR3 protein. This sample has about 1.7 million distinct CDR3 sequences, with 28% found just once. Sequencing was performed on blood. All receptors come from a woman in her 30s in good health. The conserved cysteine and the conserved F or W are not part of the CDR3 here.

J	V	CDR3
TRBJ2-1	TRBV9	ASSKGGEEQF
TRBJ2-3	TRBV20-1	SAGQWSSTDTQY
TRBJ2-5	TRBV28	ASSSRVTETQY
TRBJ2-3	TRBV5-1	ASSIGQGGTQY
TRBJ2-7	TRBV10-2	ASTRQSSSYEQY
TRBJ2-4	TRBV12-3/TRBV12-4	ASSLGTTKNIQY
TRBJ2-1	TRBV29-1	SVQPRAVQVKGEQF
TRBJ1-1	TRBV3-1	ASSQDAGPAEAF
TRBJ1-2	TRBV20-1	SAKTGLDGYT
TRBJ2-1	TRBV5-1	ASSLEGASVNEQF
TRBJ1-4	TRBV28	ASTTAFTNEKLF
TRBJ2-1	TRBV3-1	ASSQGLRSSYNEQF
TRBJ2-3	TRBV28	ASNLPSTDTQY
TRBJ2-5	TRBV20-1	SARDRGPRGETQY
TRBJ1-2	TRBV19	ASSIEVRRNGYT
TRBJ2-1	TRBV20-1	SAPLGTSGSDEQF
TRBJ2-3	TRBV29-1	SVDLRQADTQY
TRBJ1-2	TRBV12-3/TRBV12-4	ASSLEGRYGYT
TRBJ2-1	TRBV5-1	ASSSKNEQF
TRBJ1-1	TRBV5-1	ASSDTGQLNTEAF
TRBJ1-1	TRBV6-1	ASSPSLTLLMNTEAF
TRBJ2-5	TRBV15	ATSLAGEEETQY
TRBJ2-7	TRBV5-1	ASSWAGQGGREQY
TRBJ2-7	TRBV28	ASRGTGRSYEQY
TRBJ2-1	TRBV28	ASSKTNNEQF
TRBJ1-1	TRBV7-9	ASSFGGLSTEAF
TRBJ2-5	TRBV12-3/TRBV12-4	ASSTLLVETQY
TRBJ2-7	TRBV3-1	ASSQWNSPSSYEQY